The next 31 T cell receptor beta chains were all read from a single sample in a study of ipilimumab plus nivolumab after autologous stem cell transplantation. Assay used: immunoSEQ multiplex PCR; TCRdb lists only in-frame clones, some missing. This sample yields about 22,000 clones, of which roughly 74% are seen a single time; 20% to 25% belongs to the top ten. The sample in question was PBMCs, obtained in a trial of ipilimumab plus nivolumab as post-transplant consolidation. The receptors stem from a male donor with diffuse large B-cell lymphoma.

The rearrangement uses TRBV18 and TRBJ1-2, with TRBD1 identical over 8 bases. Germline V gene data show CDR1 as KGHSH and CDR2 as LQKENI. Germline trimming cut 5 bases from V and 4 bases from J; bases unmatched to any gene: 9. This CDR3 is built from 15 residues. In DNA, the CDR3 is TGTGCCAGCTCAGAAGAGGGACAGGCGATCTATGGCTACACCTTC. Encoded protein: CASSEEGQAIYGYTF.

The chain recombines TRBV28 with TRBJ2-5, with D uncertain. The CDR3 runs 14 residues. Looked up from germline, CDR1 is MDHEN and CDR2 is SYDVKM. V was clipped by 3 bases and J by 3 bases, with 11 bases between them. DNA of the CDR3: TGTGCCAGCAGTTTGTATCATAGCAAAGAGACCCAGTACTTC. This gives the protein CASSLYHSKETQYF.

The chain combines TRBV11-2 with TRBJ2-1; 9 nucleotides align to TRBD1. CDR1 and CDR2 from the germline V gene are SGHAT and FQNNGV. V lost 5 bases and J lost 9; bases outside the gene matches: 14. This CDR3 region has 16 residues. The CDR3 reads CASSDRGTGIPGEQFF. The CDR3 bases are TGTGCCAGCAGCGATCGAGGGACAGGGATCCCTGGTGAGCAGTTCTTC.

The chain has TRBV18 and TRBJ2-4, with a tentative D call TRBD1 (5 bases). The V end lost 2 bases, the J end lost 6 bases, and 8 bases lay between the germline ends. The CDR3 contains 13 residues. CDR1 KGHSH and CDR2 LQKENI come from the germline V gene. The CDR3 region is CASSPSDRNIQYF. CDR3 bases: TGTGCCAGCTCACCAAGCGACAGAAACATTCAGTACTTC. Looking up the rest from reference TRBV18 and TRBJ2-4 gives the full variable domain: NAGVMQNPRHLVRRRGQEARLRCSPMKGHSHVYWYRQLPEEGLKFMVYLQKENIIDESGMPKERFSAEFPKEGPSILRIQQVVRGDSAAYFCASSPSDRNIQYFGAGTRLSVL.

The rearrangement links TRBV18 to TRBJ1-2; no clear D gene. This CDR3 contains 13 residues. V lost 1 base and J 8 bases, leaving 11 bases between the germline ends. Germline CDR1 KGHSH, CDR2 LQKENI. CDR3 nucleotides: TGTGCCAGCTCACCACAGGGCGGGGAAGGCTACACCTTC. This translates into CASSPQGGEGYTF.

The chain links TRBV6-5 to TRBJ2-1; perhaps TRBD2 as D (6 bases). CDR1 and CDR2 from the germline V gene are MNHEY and SVGAGI. This CDR3 has 14 amino acids. Deletions cut 0 bases from V and 8 bases from J, with 11 bases between. CDR3 in DNA: TGTGCCAGCAGTTACTCGCTAGCGCGGGATGAGCAGTTCTTC. Translated, it gives CASSYSLARDEQFF.

The chain is built from TRBV5-8 and TRBJ2-3, with D perhaps given as TRBD1 or TRBD2 (6 bases each). V was shortened by 4 bases and J by 4 bases, with 16 bases between the two germline ends. From germline, CDR1 is SGHTS and CDR2 YDEGEE. CDR3 length equals 15 residues. The CDR3 region is CASSPEGGRADTQYF. The CDR3 coding sequence is TGTGCCAGCAGCCCGGAGGGGGGTCGGGCAGATACGCAGTATTTT.

The chain has TRBV5-1 and TRBJ2-5; D is possibly TRBD2 (7 bases). Germline loops: CDR1 SGHRS, CDR2 YFSETQ. CDR3 length equals 14 residues. Trimming removed 9 bases from V and 3 bases from J, with 18 bases in between. CDR3 region: CATSAGAGKETQYF. CDR3 DNA: TGCGCCACCTCTGCGGGGGCAGGGAAAGAGACCCAGTACTTC.

The chain employs TRBV6-1 and TRBJ2-7, with D possibly matching TRBD2 (7 bases). The V end was cut by 0 bases, the J end by 1 base, with 13 bases between. Germline V gene data show CDR1 as MNHNS and CDR2 as SASEGT. CDR3 length equals 16 residues. The CDR3 nucleotides read TGTGCCAGCAGTGAAGCGGGGGCGGGAGCTTCCTACGAGCAGTACTTC. Translation: CASSEAGAGASYEQYF.

The chain uses TRBV6-1 and TRBJ2-7; 9 positions match TRBD1. This CDR3 spans 13 amino acids. V trimming: 10 bases; J trimming: 5 bases; junction bases outside the gene matches: 9. Looked up from germline, CDR1 is MNHNS and CDR2 is SASEGT. CDR3 amino acids: CATTGTGLHEQYF. As DNA, the CDR3 is TGTGCCACCACCGGGACAGGGTTACACGAGCAGTACTTC.

The V and J genes are TRBV30 and TRBJ2-2, with 7 bases identical to TRBD2. CDR3 size: 15 residues. J gave up 4 bases and V 0 bases, and 5 bases lay outside the gene matches. CDR1 and CDR2 from the germline V gene are GTSNPN and SVGIG (reference sequence). CDR3 amino acids: CAWSVLWGGTGELFF. The CDR3 region has the DNA TGTGCCTGGAGTGTACTATGGGGGGGCACCGGGGAGCTGTTTTTT.

The rearrangement joins TRBV29-1 to TRBJ2-1; no definite D call. Germline V lookup: CDR1 SQVTM, CDR2 ANQGSEA. V lost 3 bases, J lost 11 bases, and 14 bases lay in between. The CDR3 has 12 amino acids. Here the CDR3 DNA reads TGCAGCGTTGAGTTAGTAAGGCAACAGCAGTTCTTC. Translation gives CSVELVRQQQFF.

This clone was counted a few times. V gene TRBV5-4 combines with J gene TRBJ1-2; D call uncertain. The ends were cut back, 0 bases at V and 4 bases at J, with 10 bases in the middle. The CDR3 length is 14 residues. Germline CDR1 and CDR2: SGHNT and YYREEE (reference sequence). In DNA, the CDR3 is TGTGCCAGCAGCTTGGTTGCAGGAAGCTATGGCTACACCTTC. Protein sequence: CASSLVAGSYGYTF.

This CDR3 is CASSPAENTEAFF. DNA of the CDR3: TGTGCCAGCAGCCCAGCGGAGAACACTGAAGCTTTCTTT. The rearrangement joins TRBV7-8 to TRBJ1-1; D is ambiguous. The length of the CDR3 is 13 residues. Trimming pared 5 bases from V and 1 base from J, leaving 8 bases between. CDR1 is SGHVS and CDR2 is FQNEAQ in the germline V gene. Drawing the rest from reference TRBV7-8 and TRBJ1-1, the complete variable domain is GAGVSQSPRYKVAKRGQDVALRCDPISGHVSLFWYQQALGQGPEFLTYFQNEAQLDKSGLPSDRFFAERPEGSVSTLKIQRTQQEDSAVYLCASSPAENTEAFFGQGTRLTVV.

As to this clone: Other DNA sequences within the sample encode an identical CDR3. The rearrangement uses TRBV18 and TRBJ2-7; TRBD1 matches at 8 bases. The J segment lost 4 bases and the V segment lost 3 bases, leaving 5 bases of the junction unmatched. From germline, CDR1 is KGHSH and CDR2 LQKENI. The CDR3 sequence is 14 residues long. The CDR3 loop reads CASSPRTGKYEQYF. The CDR3 nucleotides read TGTGCCAGCTCACCTCGGACAGGGAAGTACGAGCAGTACTTC.

This clone was seen a single time. The chain is built from TRBV5-1 and TRBJ2-5, with D perhaps given as TRBD1 or TRBD2 (6 bases each). The CDR3 runs to 13 residues. Germline V gene sequence: CDR1 SGHRS, CDR2 YFSETQ. Trimming took off 4 bases at V and 5 bases at J, with 12 bases between the two ends. The CDR3 here is CASSPGAGETQYF. The CDR3 coding sequence is TGCGCCAGCAGCCCGGGGGCAGGGGAGACCCAGTACTTC.

The chain carries TRBV30 and TRBJ1-5; 12 nucleotides align to TRBD1. The germline V gene has CDR1 GTSNPN and CDR2 SVGIG (reference sequence). This CDR3 is 18 amino acids long. Unmatched junction bases numbered 13, after V lost 3 bases and J lost 4 bases. CDR3 amino acids: CAWSPGTGGIIGNQPQHF. DNA for the CDR3: TGTGCCTGGAGCCCGGGGACAGGGGGCATAATAGGAAATCAGCCCCAGCATTTT.

The rearrangement joins TRBV10-3 to TRBJ2-1; D is possibly TRBD2 (6 bases). Trimming left V 3 bases short and J 2 bases short, with 17 bases between. There are 17 residues in the CDR3. Germline V gene data show CDR1 as ENHRY and CDR2 as SYGVKD. The CDR3 spells CAISETGSGEPYNEQFF. CDR3 nucleotides: TGTGCCATCAGTGAAACCGGATCGGGGGAGCCCTACAATGAGCAGTTCTTC.

The V gene is TRBV7-9, the J gene TRBJ2-7; D is possibly TRBD2 (6 bases). The ends were cut back, 2 bases at V and 5 bases at J, with 13 bases in the middle. Germline assignment: CDR1 SEHNR and CDR2 FQNEAQ (reference sequence). The CDR3 runs 14 residues. CDR3 loop: CASSLLGGSNEQYF. The DNA for the CDR3 is TGTGCCAGCAGCTTATTAGGAGGGTCCAACGAGCAGTACTTC.

In DNA, the CDR3 is TGTGCCAGCAGCTTGATGTTGACAGTAAACACTGAAGCTTTCTTT. Translated, it gives CASSLMLTVNTEAFF. The chain is built from TRBV5-5 and TRBJ1-1, with D tentatively TRBD1 (5 bases). Germline V CDR1 and CDR2: SGHKS, YYEKEE (reference sequence). The CDR3 has 15 amino acids. V was pared by 1 base and J by 2 bases, with 12 bases between.

V usage is TRBV7-9 and J usage is TRBJ2-7, with a tentative D call TRBD2 (6 bases). CDR1 and CDR2 from the germline V gene are SEHNR and FQNEAQ (reference sequence). Trimming left V 4 bases short and J 2 bases short, with 15 bases between. CDR3 size: 15 residues. The CDR3 protein is CASSSGRELAYEQYF. The CDR3, as DNA: TGTGCCAGCAGCTCAGGACGGGAGCTCGCCTACGAGCAGTACTTC.

Sample share makes this clone medium-sized. An end of the junction does not agree with germline; a read error may underlie this. The genes are TRBV5-6 and TRBJ1-2, with TRBD1 as a possible D gene (5 bases). In germline, CDR1 is SGHDT, CDR2 YYEEEE. This CDR3 is 15 amino acids long. This CDR3 reads CASSLFAEGRPRENF. CDR3 DNA sequence: TGTGCCAGCAGCTTATTCGCAGAGGGTAGGCCCAGGGAGAACTTC.

This sequence joins TRBV9 and TRBJ1-5; D uncertain. Trimming pared 0 bases from V and 5 bases from J, leaving 6 bases between. The CDR3 runs 13 residues. The germline V gene encodes CDR1 SGDLS and CDR2 YYNGEE. The chain's CDR3 is CASSVDGDQPQHF. Here the CDR3 DNA reads TGTGCCAGCAGCGTAGACGGCGATCAGCCCCAGCATTTT.

V usage is TRBV7-2 and J usage is TRBJ2-7, with 10 bases lining up with TRBD2. The trim removed 5 bases at V and 4 bases at J, leaving 8 bases unmatched. Germline CDR1 is SGHTA and CDR2 is FQGNSA. The CDR3 covers 15 residues. In DNA form, the CDR3 reads TGTGCCAGCAGCGCCCAGCGGGGGGGCTTGTACGAGCAGTACTTC. This sequence encodes CASSAQRGGLYEQYF.

The rearrangement joins TRBV5-6 to TRBJ2-1; TRBD2 is a possible D gene (6 bases). V lost 2 bases to trimming and J lost 9 bases, with 12 bases between them. Per germline, CDR1 SGHDT and CDR2 YYEEEE. This CDR3 is 13 amino acids long. The CDR3 DNA reads TGTGCCAGCAGCTTCCAACTAGCCGGTGAGCAGTTCTTC. This codes for CASSFQLAGEQFF.

Written as DNA, the CDR3 is TGTGCCAGCAGACCTAGCGGGGGGTCCAATGAGCAGTTCTTC. Amino acids: CASRPSGGSNEQFF. The chain joins TRBV6-7 to TRBJ2-1; TRBD2 matches at 11 bases. TRBV6-7 is sorted into the ORF group, with uncertain function. J was trimmed by 6 bases and V by 6 bases; bases with no gene match: 4. The CDR3 is made up of 14 amino acids.

This clone has just one count. The rearrangement joins TRBV7-3 to TRBJ2-3, with D possibly matching TRBD1 (6 bases). This CDR3 comprises 13 residues. The V end was cut by 2 bases, the J end by 7 bases, with 10 bases between. Germline V CDR1 and CDR2: SGHTA, FQGTGA. The DNA for the CDR3 is TGTGCCAGCAGCTTATCCGGGACAAATACGCAGTATTTT. Its protein product is CASSLSGTNTQYF.

This rearrangement joins TRBV19 to TRBJ2-1; unclear D gene. Germline CDR1 reads LNHDA; CDR2 reads SQIVND (reference sequence). Trimming removed 0 bases from V and 5 bases from J, with 2 bases in between. The CDR3 consists of 12 residues. CDR3 bases: TGTGCCAGTAGTATAGATCACAATGAGCAGTTCTTC. Its protein is CASSIDHNEQFF.

This clone was observed a few times. The chain employs TRBV2 and TRBJ1-2; D remains ambiguous. This CDR3 comprises 14 residues. V was pared by 8 bases and J by 7 bases, with 20 bases between. CDR1 and CDR2 from the germline V gene are SNHLY and FYNNEI. This CDR3 is CASAPGAESGGYTF. The CDR3 coding sequence is TGTGCCAGCGCCCCGGGTGCCGAATCAGGTGGCTACACCTTC.

The chain is built from TRBV7-3 and TRBJ2-1; 13 nucleotides agree with TRBD2. Germline V gene lookup returns CDR1 SGHTA and CDR2 FQGTGA. The CDR3 is 17 residues long. The J segment lost 5 bases and the V segment lost 2 bases, leaving 6 bases of the junction unmatched. CDR3: CASSLPGTSGNHNEQFF. The CDR3 nucleotides read TGTGCCAGCAGCTTACCCGGGACTAGCGGGAACCACAATGAGCAGTTCTTC. The whole variable domain, filled in from reference TRBV7-3 and TRBJ2-1, reads GAGVSQTPSNKVTEKGKYVELRCDPISGHTALYWYRQSLGQGPEFLIYFQGTGAADDSGLPNDRFFAVRPEGSVSTLKIQRTERGDSAVYLCASSLPGTSGNHNEQFFGPGTRLTVL.

The V and J genes are TRBV30 and TRBJ1-5; D gene unclear. V gave up 2 bases and J gave up 2 bases, with 7 bases separating them. The CDR3 is 13 amino acids. Germline CDR1 reads GTSNPN; CDR2 reads SVGIG (reference sequence). The chain's CDR3 is CAWSFGGNQPQHF. As DNA, the CDR3 is TGTGCCTGGAGTTTTGGAGGCAATCAGCCCCAGCATTTT.